This TCR beta chain was recovered during a study of blood T cells in healthy people across ages. The second PCR ran 7 to 11 cycles with a sample-barcoded 5' primer and J-beta primers. Per-sample output comprised a minimum of 3 million paired-end reads containing CDR3. TCRdb recomputed calls from the 5' RACE reads with MiXCR, one row per CDR3 protein. The data hold 1.8 million or so distinct CDR3 sequences, with 30% to 40% observed a single time. Study-wide points: There were more naive CD4+ cells and higher diversity in long-lived donors than in aged donors. Diversity of TCR beta per million T cells declined in a roughly linear way with age.

The CDR3 totals 16 residues. The germline V gene encodes CDR1 LGHNA and CDR2 YSLEER. A note on this clonotype: Antigen unknown. One end of the junction varies from germline; a read error may be responsible.

The sample consisted of blood. This chain connects TRBV4-3 to TRBJ1-2; D uncertain. The receptor was isolated from a human donor in good health. The CDR3 reads CTSSPRSEGVNYGYTF. The CDR3 region has the DNA TGCACCAGCAGCCCAAGATCCGAGGGCGTTAATTATGGCTACACCTTC.